The 28 T cell receptor beta chains in this list originate from one sample, sequenced in a study of T-cell reconstitution after alpha-beta-depleted transplantation in children. Library preparation (for TCRbeta) was performed with unique molecular identifiers. TCRdb used MiXCR to reprocess the PCR reads, holding one entry per CDR3 protein. The repertoire holds 240,000 or so distinct CDR3 sequences, around 13% seen once, with about 2.6% in the top ten. Sequencing used PBMCs from the stem cell graft donor, obtained from the stem cell graft. These TCRs come from a human donor who donated a stem cell graft to a child with acute lymphoblastic leukemia.

V and J are TRBV7-2 and TRBJ1-5, with D hard to call. The V gene lost 1 base and the J gene lost 8 bases, with 15 bases spanning the gap. The CDR3 contains 15 residues. Germline V gene data show CDR1 as SGHTA and CDR2 as FQGNSA. The DNA for the CDR3 is TGTGCCAGCAGCTTAGGCGGGGTGCTCGTGGAGCCCCAGCATTTT. This translates into CASSLGGVLVEPQHF.

This clonotype was detected many times. J is TRBJ1-2 and V is TRBV29-1, with D possibly TRBD1 on 5 matching bases. Germline CDR1 SQVTM, CDR2 ANQGSEA. This CDR3 contains 12 residues. Trimming stripped 4 bases from V and 6 bases from J, with 12 bases between. CDR3 sequence: CSVGGLEDGYTF. DNA of the CDR3: TGCAGCGTTGGGGGGTTGGAGGATGGCTACACCTTC. The full variable domain, with the rest looked up from reference TRBV29-1 and TRBJ1-2, is SAVISQKPSRDICQRGTSLTIQCQVDSQVTMMFWYRQQPGQSLTLIATANQGSEATYESGFVIDKFPISRPNLTFSTLTVSNMSPEDSSIYLCSVGGLEDGYTFGSGTRLTVV.

The table lists this clonotype with many counts. This chain joins TRBV20-1 and TRBJ2-4; no clear D. Per the germline V gene, CDR1 is DFQATT and CDR2 is SNEGSKA (reference sequence). The ends were cut back, 5 bases at V and 2 bases at J, with 13 bases in the middle. The CDR3 has 14 amino acids. For the CDR3, the DNA is TGCAGTGCTCCTGATGTGTATTCCAAAAACATTCAGTACTTC. As protein: CSAPDVYSKNIQYF.

This clonotype was counted at least ten times. The rearrangement links TRBV28 to TRBJ2-4, with TRBD1 as a possible D gene (6 bases). Trimming removed 3 bases from V and 5 bases from J, with 14 bases in between. The CDR3 is made up of 15 amino acids. Germline CDR1 and CDR2: MDHEN and SYDVKM. The CDR3 reads CASSFLQTGQNIQYF. The CDR3 DNA is TGTGCCAGCAGTTTCCTTCAGACAGGACAAAACATTCAGTACTTC. The full variable domain, with the rest looked up from reference TRBV28 and TRBJ2-4, is DVKVTQSSRYLVKRTGEKVFLECVQDMDHENMFWYRQDPGLGLRLIYFSYDVKMKEKGDIPEGYSVSREKKERFSLILESASTNQTSMYLCASSFLQTGQNIQYFGAGTRLSVL.

This clonotype occurred once. The chain links TRBV21-1 to TRBJ2-1; the table gives TRBD1 as D, unverified against the DNA. TRBV21-1 is listed as a pseudogene. The CDR3 has 14 residues. The CDR3 loop is CASSKEGRVNEQFF. The CDR3 DNA is TGTGCCAGCAGCAAAGAGGGGCGGGTCAATGAGCAGTTCTTC.

The sample holds many counts of this clonotype. The chain combines TRBV6-2 or TRBV6-3 with TRBJ2-7; 7 bases agree with TRBD1. Losses at the gene ends were 4 bases for V and 3 bases for J; bases not matched to a gene: 9. From germline, CDR1 is MNHEY and CDR2 SVGEGT. This CDR3 is built from 15 residues. The DNA of the CDR3 is TGTGCCAGCAGTTTGCTGGGCGACAGGGTCTACGAGCAGTACTTC. This codes for CASSLLGDRVYEQYF.

This clonotype was counted many times. The genes are TRBV5-1 and TRBJ2-2, with TRBD1 matching 8 bases. Germline V gives CDR1 SGHRS, CDR2 YFSETQ. The trim removed 4 bases at V and 1 base at J, leaving 6 bases unmatched. The CDR3 contains 16 residues. CDR3 residues: CASSLPDRGNTGELFF. DNA for the CDR3: TGCGCCAGCAGCCTCCCCGACAGGGGGAACACCGGGGAGCTGTTTTTT.

There are many counts of this clonotype. V usage is TRBV12-3 or TRBV12-4 and J usage is TRBJ2-3; a weak D match, TRBD2 (6 bases). The length of the CDR3 is 16 residues. Trimming took 5 bases from V and 0 from J, leaving 15 bases between them. In DNA, the CDR3 is TGTGCCAGCAGTCCCCTTGGGGGGTCCAGCACAGATACGCAGTATTTT. Its translation: CASSPLGGSSTDTQYF.

This clonotype was detected ten times or more. The chain joins TRBV28 to TRBJ2-4; D possibly uses TRBD1 or TRBD2 (5 bases each). Trimming left V 6 bases short and J 3 bases short, with 15 bases between. The CDR3 contains 15 residues. Germline CDR1 is MDHEN and CDR2 is SYDVKM. CDR3 sequence: CASRPPGRYKNIQYF. CDR3 nucleotides: TGTGCCAGCAGACCACCGGGACGATACAAAAACATTCAGTACTTC. Full variable domain (remainder filled in from reference TRBV28 and TRBJ2-4): DVKVTQSSRYLVKRTGEKVFLECVQDMDHENMFWYRQDPGLGLRLIYFSYDVKMKEKGDIPEGYSVSREKKERFSLILESASTNQTSMYLCASRPPGRYKNIQYFGAGTRLSVL.

On this clonotype: A single base separates this from a much larger clone, so it may be a read error. CDR3 amino acids: CASSSSTGGLGDTF. The CDR3 DNA follows: TGTGCCAGCAGCTCATCGACAGGGGGACTTGGCGACACCTTC. The rearrangement links TRBV7-2 to TRBJ1-2, with 9 nucleotides matching TRBD1. Germline loops: CDR1 SGHTA, CDR2 FQGNSA. The CDR3 is made up of 14 amino acids.

In its sample, this clonotype was seen a few times. The chain couples TRBV7-9 to TRBJ2-7; no definite D call. This CDR3 is 17 amino acids long. The germline V and J ends were trimmed by 2 bases and 0 bases, with 17 bases remaining between them. The germline CDR1 and CDR2 sequences are SEHNR and FQNEAQ (reference sequence). The CDR3 DNA follows: TGTGCCAGCAGCTTATCAGTGGAGATTACGGGCTCCTACGAGCAGTACTTC. Its protein product is CASSLSVEITGSYEQYF. Full variable domain (outside the CDR3, taken from reference TRBV7-9 and TRBJ2-7): DTGVSQNPRHKITKRGQNVTFRCDPISEHNRLYWYRQTLGQGPEFLTYFQNEAQLEKSRLLSDRFSAERPKGSFSTLEIQRTEQGDSAMYLCASSLSVEITGSYEQYFGPGTRLTVT.

This clonotype has a count of ten or more. The CDR3 region has the DNA TGTGCCAGCAGCCCCCTCCGGGGGGCGAACACTGAAGCTTTCTTT. Translated, it gives CASSPLRGANTEAFF. V is TRBV9 and J is TRBJ1-1, with D maybe TRBD1 (6 bases). CDR1 and CDR2 (germline): SGDLS, YYNGEE. The CDR3 totals 15 residues. The V end lost 4 bases, the J end lost 1 base, and 14 bases lay between the germline ends.

This clonotype was seen at least ten times. At one of its ends the junction is not consistent with the germline gene, which may arise from a read error. The chain is built from TRBV29-1 and TRBJ2-5, with D possibly matching TRBD1 (6 bases). The CDR3 contains 11 residues. Per the germline V gene, CDR1 is SQVTM and CDR2 is ANQGSEA. The chain's CDR3 is CSVEGQETRYF. The CDR3 DNA follows: TGCAGCGTTGAGGGACAAGAGACCCGGTACTTC.

This clonotype was recorded many times. The chain carries TRBV7-2 and TRBJ2-3, with 8 bases that match TRBD2. J lost 1 base, V lost 4 bases, and 4 bases had no gene match. The CDR3 is 15 amino acids. Germline values: CDR1 SGHTA, CDR2 FQGNSA. As DNA, the CDR3 is TGTGCCAGCAGCTCATGGACTAGCCGCACAGATACGCAGTATTTT. Its translation is CASSSWTSRTDTQYF.

The sample holds many counts of this clonotype. The chain is built from TRBV6-5 and TRBJ2-2, with D hard to call. Trimming removed 4 bases at V and 5 bases at J, with 14 bases between. The CDR3 is 15 residues long. In germline, CDR1 is MNHEY, CDR2 SVGAGI. CDR3 DNA sequence: TGTGCCAGCAGTTTCGAGCGAGATTTGACCGGGGAGCTGTTTTTT. It is translated as CASSFERDLTGELFF.

This clonotype was detected many times. This chain uses TRBV9 with TRBJ2-7; a weak D match, TRBD1 (6 bases). This CDR3 contains 16 residues. In germline, CDR1 is SGDLS, CDR2 YYNGEE. V was trimmed by 3 bases and J by 0 bases, leaving 16 bases between them. CDR3 in amino acids: CASSAPGAQFSYEQYF. The DNA of the CDR3 is TGTGCCAGCAGCGCCCCAGGGGCCCAATTCTCCTACGAGCAGTACTTC.

This clonotype was found many times. The chain couples TRBV5-1 to TRBJ2-7; D may be TRBD1 (6 bases). Trimming took off 3 bases at V and 2 bases at J, with 9 bases between the two ends. The CDR3 contains 13 residues. The germline gives CDR1 SGHRS, CDR2 YFSETQ. This CDR3 is CASSWDKAYEQYF. The CDR3 DNA reads TGCGCCAGCAGCTGGGACAAAGCCTACGAGCAGTACTTC.

This clonotype has a count of ten or more. This rearrangement joins TRBV5-1 to TRBJ2-5; D gene uncertain. CDR1 SGHRS and CDR2 YFSETQ come from the germline V gene. Trimming removed 0 bases from V and 4 bases from J, with 13 bases in between. The CDR3 is made up of 15 amino acids. The CDR3 sequence: CASSLDSNLRETQYF. CDR3 nucleotides: TGCGCCAGCAGCTTGGACAGTAATTTAAGAGAGACCCAGTACTTC.

This clonotype was observed many times. This chain connects TRBV7-9 to TRBJ1-1; D call uncertain. The CDR3 runs to 15 residues. Trimming shortened V by 2 bases and J by 1 base, and 11 bases separated the two germline ends. The germline V gene encodes CDR1 SEHNR and CDR2 FQNEAQ (reference sequence). DNA for the CDR3: TGTGCCAGCAGCTTAAGCCGGCAGCGGAACACTGAAGCTTTCTTT. This encodes CASSLSRQRNTEAFF. Looking up the rest from reference TRBV7-9 and TRBJ1-1 gives the full variable domain: DTGVSQNPRHKITKRGQNVTFRCDPISEHNRLYWYRQTLGQGPEFLTYFQNEAQLEKSRLLSDRFSAERPKGSFSTLEIQRTEQGDSAMYLCASSLSRQRNTEAFFGQGTRLTVV.

The J gene is TRBJ2-2, the V gene TRBV4-3, with D perhaps matching TRBD1 or TRBD2 (5 bases each). CDR1 is LGHNA, CDR2 YSLEER, per germline. This CDR3 has 17 residues. V lost 4 bases, J lost 1 base, and 16 bases lay in between. This CDR3 reads CASSLQPRGRNTGELFF. The CDR3 DNA sequence: TGCGCCAGCAGCCTCCAACCGAGGGGTCGGAACACCGGGGAGCTGTTTTTT.

This clonotype was observed many times. The chain couples TRBV9 to TRBJ2-1; tentatively, D is TRBD1 (6 bases). CDR3 length: 18 residues. Germline CDR1 and CDR2: SGDLS and YYNGEE. The germline V and J ends were trimmed by 3 bases and 0 bases, with 19 bases remaining between them. The DNA for the CDR3 is TGTGCCAGCAGCGGGGACAAGGGAAGGGCTAGCTCCTACAATGAGCAGTTCTTC. Its translation is CASSGDKGRASSYNEQFF.

This clonotype appeared many times. The chain recombines TRBV20-1 with TRBJ1-5; D is unresolved. The CDR3 spans 16 residues. Germline CDR1 reads DFQATT; CDR2 reads SNEGSKA (reference sequence). The ends were cut back, 5 bases at V and 3 bases at J, with 20 bases in the middle. CDR3 bases: TGCAGTGCTCGGGCCCCGGGGAGGGCTTACAATCAGCCCCAGCATTTT. Its protein is CSARAPGRAYNQPQHF.

This clonotype has just a few counts. This chain uses TRBV30 with TRBJ1-4, with TRBD1 matching 7 bases. The CDR3 loop spans 16 amino acids. Germline V gives CDR1 GTSNPN, CDR2 SVGIG (reference sequence). V gave up 5 bases and J gave up 2 bases; unmatched junction bases: 11. Here the CDR3 reads CAWGVGTVRTNEKLFF. The CDR3 DNA reads TGTGCCTGGGGCGTCGGGACAGTGCGGACTAATGAAAAACTGTTTTTT. The full variable domain, in which reference TRBV30 and TRBJ1-4 provide the parts outside the CDR3, is SQTIHQWPATLVQPVGSPLSLECTVEGTSNPNLYWYRQAAGRGLQLLFYSVGIGQISSEVPQNLSASRPQDRQFILSSKKLLLSDSGFYLCAWGVGTVRTNEKLFFGSGTQLSVL.

This clonotype was recorded a few times. The chain recombines TRBV12-3 or TRBV12-4 with TRBJ2-7, with 11 bases identical to TRBD2. The CDR3 sequence is 15 residues long. The V gene end was trimmed by 5 bases and the J gene end by 5 bases; junction bases not matched to a gene: 8. In nucleotides, the CDR3 is TGTGCCAGCAGTCCACTAGCGGGAGACGCTAACGAGCAGTACTTC. Amino acid sequence: CASSPLAGDANEQYF.

There are many counts of this clonotype. Since the CDR3 does not end with the conserved phenylalanine or tryptophan, this likely comes from a read error. The DNA is left out, because the CDR3 cannot be placed on it with certainty; the CDR3 is given as TCRdb lists it. The chain employs TRBV9 and TRBJ1-2. CDR1 SGDLS and CDR2 YYNGEE come from the germline V gene. The CDR3 totals 11 residues, both ends included. The CDR3 sequence: CASSDKKFHYS.

This rearrangement joins TRBV6-5 to TRBJ2-1; 11 bases are shared with TRBD2. Germline trimming cut 7 bases from V and 0 bases from J; bases unmatched to any gene: 8. The germline CDR1 and CDR2 sequences are MNHEY and SVGAGI. This CDR3 is 17 amino acids long. CDR3 amino acids: CASKFIAGGISYNEQFF. As DNA, the CDR3 is TGTGCCAGCAAGTTTATAGCGGGAGGGATCTCCTACAATGAGCAGTTCTTC.

This clonotype showed up just a few times. The chain joins TRBV6-1 to TRBJ1-5, with a tentative D call TRBD1 (5 bases). The V end was cut by 5 bases, the J end by 4 bases, with 15 bases between. CDR3 length: 15 amino acids. Germline lookup yields CDR1 MNHNS and CDR2 SASEGT. The CDR3 DNA is TGTGCCAGCAGTCCCGGCAGGGCCCCAAATCAGCCCCAGCATTTT. Protein product: CASSPGRAPNQPQHF.

This clonotype was seen ten or more times. This sequence joins TRBV6-1 and TRBJ2-3; possible D gene TRBD1, 6 bases. Germline lookup yields CDR1 MNHNS and CDR2 SASEGT. The CDR3 has 14 amino acids. V lost 8 bases, J lost 3 bases, and 15 bases lay in between. The CDR3 region has the DNA TGTGCCAGCGTGAAGGGGGTTGAGACAGATACGCAGTATTTT. It codes for CASVKGVETDTQYF.